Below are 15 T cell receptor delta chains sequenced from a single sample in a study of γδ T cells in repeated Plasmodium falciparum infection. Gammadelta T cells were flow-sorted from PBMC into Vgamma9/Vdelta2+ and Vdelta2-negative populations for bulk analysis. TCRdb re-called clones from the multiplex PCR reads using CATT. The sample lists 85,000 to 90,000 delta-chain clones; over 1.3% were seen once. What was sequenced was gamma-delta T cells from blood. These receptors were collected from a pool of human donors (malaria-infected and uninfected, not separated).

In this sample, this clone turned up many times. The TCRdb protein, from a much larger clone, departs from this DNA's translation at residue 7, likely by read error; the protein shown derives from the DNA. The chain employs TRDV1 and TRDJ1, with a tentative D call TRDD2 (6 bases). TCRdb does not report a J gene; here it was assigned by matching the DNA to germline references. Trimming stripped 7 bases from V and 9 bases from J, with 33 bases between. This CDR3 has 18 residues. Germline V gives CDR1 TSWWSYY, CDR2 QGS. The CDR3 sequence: CALAVGPPTPLPLEQLIF. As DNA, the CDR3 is TGTGCTCTTGCCGTCGGGCCTCCTACTCCCCTACCCCTAGAACAACTCATCTTT.

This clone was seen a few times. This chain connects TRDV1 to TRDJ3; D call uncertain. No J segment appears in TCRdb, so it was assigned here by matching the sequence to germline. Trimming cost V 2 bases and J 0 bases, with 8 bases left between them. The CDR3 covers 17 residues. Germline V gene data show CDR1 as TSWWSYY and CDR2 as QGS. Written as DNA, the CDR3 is TGTGCTCTTGGGGAAAGGAGGGCCTCCTGGGACACCCGACAGATGTTTTTC. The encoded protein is CALGERRASWDTRQMFF.

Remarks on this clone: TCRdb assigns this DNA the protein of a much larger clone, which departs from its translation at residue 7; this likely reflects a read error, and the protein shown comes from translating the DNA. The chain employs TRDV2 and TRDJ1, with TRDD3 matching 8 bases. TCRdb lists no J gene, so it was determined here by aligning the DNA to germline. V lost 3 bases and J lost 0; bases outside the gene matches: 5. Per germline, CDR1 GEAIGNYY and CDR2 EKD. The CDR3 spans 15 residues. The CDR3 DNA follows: TGTGCCTGTGACTGGGGGATGCGCCACACCGATAAACTCATCTTT. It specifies CACDWGMRHTDKLIF.

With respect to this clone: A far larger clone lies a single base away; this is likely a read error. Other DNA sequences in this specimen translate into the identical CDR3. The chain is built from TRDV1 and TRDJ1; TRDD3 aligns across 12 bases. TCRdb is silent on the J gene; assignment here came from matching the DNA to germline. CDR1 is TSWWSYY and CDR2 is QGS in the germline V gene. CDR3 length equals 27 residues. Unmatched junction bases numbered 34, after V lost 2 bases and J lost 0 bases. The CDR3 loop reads CALGEIWGASYPQYWGIHRCDTDKLIF. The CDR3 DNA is TGTGCTCTTGGGGAAATTTGGGGCGCGTCCTACCCCCAGTACTGGGGGATACATCGTTGTGACACCGATAAACTCATCTTT.

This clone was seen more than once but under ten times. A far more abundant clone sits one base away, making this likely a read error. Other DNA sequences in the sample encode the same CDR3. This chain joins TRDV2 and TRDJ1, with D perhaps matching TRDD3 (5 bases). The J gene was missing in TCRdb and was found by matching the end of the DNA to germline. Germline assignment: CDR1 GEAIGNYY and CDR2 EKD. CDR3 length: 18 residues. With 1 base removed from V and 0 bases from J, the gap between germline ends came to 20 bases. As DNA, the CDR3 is TGTGCCTGTGACACTCTGGACTGGAATGAGCTGTACACCGATAAACTCATCTTT. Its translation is CACDTLDWNELYTDKLIF.

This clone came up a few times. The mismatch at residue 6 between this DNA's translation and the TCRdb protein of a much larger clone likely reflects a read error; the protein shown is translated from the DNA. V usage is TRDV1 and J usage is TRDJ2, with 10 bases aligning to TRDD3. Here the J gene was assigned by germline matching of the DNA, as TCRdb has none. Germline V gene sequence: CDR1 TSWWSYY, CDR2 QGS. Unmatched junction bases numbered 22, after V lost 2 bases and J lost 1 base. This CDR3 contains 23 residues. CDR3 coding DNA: TGTGCTCTTGGGGAAGAACGGGCTTCCCGCTGGGGGATAGCGGGGCATTTGACAGCACAACTCTTCTTT. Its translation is CALGEERASRWGIAGHLTAQLFF.

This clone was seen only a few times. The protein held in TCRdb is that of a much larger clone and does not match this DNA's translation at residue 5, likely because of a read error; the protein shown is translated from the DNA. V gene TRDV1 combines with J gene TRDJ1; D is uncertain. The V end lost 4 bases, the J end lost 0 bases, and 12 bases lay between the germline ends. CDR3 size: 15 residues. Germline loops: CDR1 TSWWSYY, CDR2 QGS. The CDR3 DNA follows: TGTGCTCTTGGGGGATCCTCACACAACACCGATAAACTCATCTTT. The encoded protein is CALGGSSHNTDKLIF.

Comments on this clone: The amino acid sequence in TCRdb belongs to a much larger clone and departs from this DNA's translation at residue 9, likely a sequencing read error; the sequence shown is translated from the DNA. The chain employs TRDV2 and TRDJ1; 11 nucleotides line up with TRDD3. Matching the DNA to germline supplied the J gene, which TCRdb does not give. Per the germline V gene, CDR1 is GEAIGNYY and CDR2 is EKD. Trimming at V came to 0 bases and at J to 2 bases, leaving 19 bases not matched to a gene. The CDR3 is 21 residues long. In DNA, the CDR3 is TGTGCCTGTGACACCGTGAAGGCTATTCCTGGGGGATACAAAGAAACCGATAAACTCATCTTT. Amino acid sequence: CACDTVKAIPGGYKETDKLIF.

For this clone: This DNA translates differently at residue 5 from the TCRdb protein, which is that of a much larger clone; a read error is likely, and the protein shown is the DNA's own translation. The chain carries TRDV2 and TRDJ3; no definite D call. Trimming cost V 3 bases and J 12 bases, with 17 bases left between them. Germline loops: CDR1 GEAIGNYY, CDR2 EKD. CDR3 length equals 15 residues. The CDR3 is CACDPITGNLRQMFF. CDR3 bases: TGTGCCTGTGACCCGATAACGGGCAACCTCCGACAGATGTTTTTC.

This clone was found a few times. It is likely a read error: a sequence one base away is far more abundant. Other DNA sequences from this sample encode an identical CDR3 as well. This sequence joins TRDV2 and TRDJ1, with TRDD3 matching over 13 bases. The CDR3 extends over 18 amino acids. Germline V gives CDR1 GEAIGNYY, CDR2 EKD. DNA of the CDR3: TGTGCCTGCGACACGCTGACTGGGGGATACGGTAAGGCCGATAAACTCATCTTT. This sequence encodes CACDTLTGGYGKADKLIF.

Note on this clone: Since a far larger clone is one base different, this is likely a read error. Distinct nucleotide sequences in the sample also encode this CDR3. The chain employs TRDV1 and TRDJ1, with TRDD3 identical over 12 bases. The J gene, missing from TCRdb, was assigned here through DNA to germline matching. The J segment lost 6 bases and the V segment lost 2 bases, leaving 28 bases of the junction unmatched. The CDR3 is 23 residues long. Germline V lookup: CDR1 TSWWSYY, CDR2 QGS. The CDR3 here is CALGEGLRGDSMLGDTRRNKLIF. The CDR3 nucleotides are TGTGCTCTTGGGGAAGGCCTTCGCGGGGACTCGATGCTGGGGGATACGCGTAGAAATAAACTCATCTTT.

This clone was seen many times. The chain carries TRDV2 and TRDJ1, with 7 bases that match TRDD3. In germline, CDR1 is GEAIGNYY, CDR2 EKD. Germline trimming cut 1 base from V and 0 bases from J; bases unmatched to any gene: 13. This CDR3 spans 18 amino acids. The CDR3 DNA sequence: TGTGCCTGTGACACACTTGGGGTACTGGGGCCGGACACCGATAAACTCATCTTT. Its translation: CACDTLGVLGPDTDKLIF.

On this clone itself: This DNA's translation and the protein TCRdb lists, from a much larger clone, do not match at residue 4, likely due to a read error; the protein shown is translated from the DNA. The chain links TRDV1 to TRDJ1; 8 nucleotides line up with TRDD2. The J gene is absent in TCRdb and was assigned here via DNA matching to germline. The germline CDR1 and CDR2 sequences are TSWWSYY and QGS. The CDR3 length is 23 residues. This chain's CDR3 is CALREPFLSRGDDITSGADKLIF. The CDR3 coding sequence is TGTGCTCTTAGGGAACCCTTCCTATCCCGGGGAGATGACATTACATCGGGCGCCGATAAACTCATCTTT.

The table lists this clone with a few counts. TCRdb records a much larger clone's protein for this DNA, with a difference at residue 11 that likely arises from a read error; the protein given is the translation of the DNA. The CDR3 DNA follows: TGTGCTCTTGGGGGTAGCGTCTGCGAGGGCTGTAAACTCATCTTT. Its translation: CALGGSVCEGCKLIF. This chain connects TRDV1 to TRDJ1; D gene uncertain. The ends were cut back, 4 bases at V and 7 bases at J, with 19 bases in the middle. The CDR3 consists of 15 residues. Looked up from germline, CDR1 is TSWWSYY and CDR2 is QGS.

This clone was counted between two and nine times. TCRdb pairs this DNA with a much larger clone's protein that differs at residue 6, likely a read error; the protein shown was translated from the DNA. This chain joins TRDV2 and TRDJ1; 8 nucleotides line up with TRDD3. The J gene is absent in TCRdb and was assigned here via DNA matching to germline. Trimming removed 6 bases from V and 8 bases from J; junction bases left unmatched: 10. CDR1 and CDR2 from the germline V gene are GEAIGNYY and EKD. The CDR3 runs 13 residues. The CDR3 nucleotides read TGTGCCTGTCTGACTGAGGGATACGAAAAACTCATCTTT. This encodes CACLTEGYEKLIF.